Each of the 20 T cell receptor beta chains below was sequenced from the same sample in a study of identical twins (dated by TCRdb to the mid-2010s). Libraries were prepared through 5' RACE. Reads for this sample came from an Illumina HiSeq 2000. The raw public data were reprocessed by TCRdb itself: fastp quality trimming at Q25, MiXCR clonotype calling, in-frame beta chains only. CDR3 protein duplicates are merged, each entry listing the most common genes and DNA. This sample gives 650,000 to 800,000 distinct CDR3 sequences in total; less than 10% of them show up just once. The ten top clones hold 0.8% to 1% of the sample. These data were also filed under a second study, of yellow fever vaccine responses in identical twins.

Input material: PBMCs. These receptors were obtained from a woman aged 18-29 years in good health.

This clonotype was seen just once. The chain joins TRBV19 to TRBJ2-1; perhaps TRBD1 as D (5 bases). The V end lost 1 base, the J end lost 7 bases, and 11 bases lay between the germline ends. The germline V gene encodes CDR1 LNHDA and CDR2 SQIVND (reference sequence). CDR3 length equals 14 residues. The CDR3 nucleotides read TGTGCCAGTAGTATAGTCCTCGACAGAAATGAGCAGTTCTTC. Translating it yields CASSIVLDRNEQFF. Supplemented by reference TRBV19 and TRBJ2-1, the full variable domain reads DGGITQSPKYLFRKEGQNVTLSCEQNLNHDAMYWYRQDPGQGLRLIYYSQIVNDFQKGDIAEGYSVSREKKESFPLTVTSAQKNPTAFYLCASSIVLDRNEQFFGPGTRLTVL.

This chain joins TRBV4-3 and TRBJ2-2, with D unresolved. V dropped 0 bases and J dropped 6 bases, with 14 bases sitting between them. Germline V CDR1 and CDR2: LGHNA, YSLEER. The CDR3 is 16 residues long. CDR3 nucleotides: TGCGCCAGCAGCCAAGATTTCAATAGGGTCGCCGGGGAGCTGTTTTTT. Translating it yields CASSQDFNRVAGELFF.

The rearrangement uses TRBV14 and TRBJ2-4; TRBD2 is a possible D gene (5 bases). Trimming pared 4 bases from V and 5 bases from J, leaving 15 bases between. Germline CDR1 and CDR2: SGHDN and FVKESK. CDR3 length: 15 residues. The CDR3 is CASSRKDSWENIQYF. The CDR3 nucleotides read TGTGCCAGCAGCCGGAAGGACTCGTGGGAAAACATTCAGTACTTC.

This chain uses TRBV2 with TRBJ2-4; D unresolved. Trimming removed 7 bases at V and 6 bases at J, with 13 bases between. The CDR3 has 13 amino acids. Germline V gene data show CDR1 as SNHLY and CDR2 as FYNNEI. The CDR3 reads CASTATMRNIQYF. In DNA, the CDR3 is TGTGCCAGCACCGCGACAATGAGAAACATTCAGTACTTC.

The V call is TRBV7-3, the J call TRBJ2-1; 9 bases map to TRBD1. This CDR3 spans 15 amino acids. V lost 3 bases, J lost 4 bases, and 4 bases stayed unmatched. In germline, CDR1 is SGHTA, CDR2 FQGTGA. CDR3 nucleotide sequence: TGTGCCAGCAGCTTTAAAGGGACAGGGTACAATGAGCAGTTCTTC. Translation: CASSFKGTGYNEQFF.

This clonotype was detected many times. The chain joins TRBV6-2 or TRBV6-3 to TRBJ2-1; D not certain. The V gene's germline CDR1 is MNHEY and CDR2 SVGEGT. Trimming left V 6 bases short and J 6 bases short, with 18 bases between. The CDR3 is 15 residues long. The CDR3 protein is CASSSTVGEGNEQFF. For the CDR3, the DNA is TGTGCCAGCAGCTCGACCGTTGGTGAAGGCAATGAGCAGTTCTTC.

The chain is built from TRBV19 and TRBJ2-3; the match to TRBD2 covers 8 bases. V shed 7 bases and J 2 bases; nucleotides not matched to a gene: 5. Germline V gene lookup returns CDR1 LNHDA and CDR2 SQIVND (reference sequence). The CDR3 extends over 14 amino acids. The CDR3 spells CASTSLADTDTQYF. The CDR3 DNA reads TGTGCCAGTACCTCACTAGCGGACACAGATACGCAGTATTTT.

This clonotype was picked up a small number of times. V usage is TRBV10-3 and J usage is TRBJ2-5, with 12 bases identical to TRBD2. Unmatched junction bases numbered 7, after V lost 2 bases and J lost 3 bases. From germline, CDR1 is ENHRY and CDR2 SYGVKD. The CDR3 extends over 17 amino acids. The CDR3 nucleotides are TGTGCCATCAGTGAGCCAATAGGACTAGCGGGGAAAGAGACCCAGTACTTC. The encoded protein is CAISEPIGLAGKETQYF.

This clonotype occurred many times. V usage is TRBV5-1 and J usage is TRBJ2-7; a possible D gene is TRBD1 (6 bases). This CDR3 spans 14 amino acids. V was pared by 4 bases and J by 3 bases, with 14 bases between. Germline V CDR1 and CDR2: SGHRS, YFSETQ. In DNA form, the CDR3 reads TGCGCCAGCAGCAAGGGGGACCTAGGCTACGAGCAGTACTTC. Protein sequence: CASSKGDLGYEQYF. Full variable domain (rest looked up from reference TRBV5-1 and TRBJ2-7): KAGVTQTPRYLIKTRGQQVTLSCSPISGHRSVSWYQQTPGQGLQFLFEYFSETQRNKGNFPGRFSGRQFSNSRSEMNVSTLELGDSALYLCASSKGDLGYEQYFGPGTRLTVT.

This clonotype was observed a few times. This rearrangement joins TRBV28 to TRBJ2-7, with TRBD2 matching over 8 bases. The germline V gene encodes CDR1 MDHEN and CDR2 SYDVKM. The CDR3 runs to 14 residues. The CDR3 loop is CASRSTSVIYEQYF. Written as DNA, the CDR3 is TGTGCTTCTCGATCGACTAGCGTAATCTACGAGCAGTACTTC.

The chain links TRBV6-5 to TRBJ2-5, with D maybe TRBD1 (5 bases). Germline lookup yields CDR1 MNHEY and CDR2 SVGAGI. The V gene lost 8 bases and the J gene lost 11 bases, with 18 bases spanning the gap. CDR3 length equals 12 residues. CDR3 coding DNA: TGTGCCAGCGGTCAGCCCGGACAAAAGCAGTACTTC. Translated: CASGQPGQKQYF.

Only a few counts were recorded for this clonotype. This chain links TRBV20-1 with TRBJ2-7; a possible D gene is TRBD1 (6 bases). The germline V gene has CDR1 DFQATT and CDR2 SNEGSKA (reference sequence). V was pared by 3 bases and J by 9 bases, with 21 bases between. The CDR3 extends over 14 amino acids. CDR3 bases: TGCAGTGCTAGTCCTCTAGGGGACACCGGAATGCAGTACTTC. As protein: CSASPLGDTGMQYF.

This chain joins TRBV11-2 and TRBJ2-3, with D perhaps TRBD2 (6 bases). In germline, CDR1 is SGHAT, CDR2 FQNNGV. V lost 5 bases and J 1 base, leaving 19 bases between the germline ends. The CDR3 length is 17 residues. The CDR3 coding sequence is TGTGCCAGCAGCCCCGTGGGGGGTCCATCGCGCACAGATACGCAGTATTTT. Translation gives CASSPVGGPSRTDTQYF. Looking up the rest from reference TRBV11-2 and TRBJ2-3 gives the full variable domain: EAGVAQSPRYKIIEKRQSVAFWCNPISGHATLYWYQQILGQGPKLLIQFQNNGVVDDSQLPKDRFSAERLKGVDSTLKIQPAKLEDSAVYLCASSPVGGPSRTDTQYFGPGTRLTVL.

The rearrangement links TRBV14 to TRBJ2-3, with 8 bases identical to TRBD1. This CDR3 is built from 16 residues. CDR1 and CDR2 (germline): SGHDN, FVKESK. V shed 1 base, J shed 6 bases, and the junction held 9 bases outside the gene matches. The CDR3: CASSQVSPGGRDTQYF. For the CDR3, the DNA is TGTGCCAGCAGCCAAGTTTCTCCAGGGGGCCGGGATACGCAGTATTTT.

CDR3 loop: CASHSADFANTGELFF. DNA for the CDR3: TGCGCCAGCCATTCAGCGGATTTCGCGAACACCGGGGAGCTGTTTTTT. The V call is TRBV5-1, the J call TRBJ2-2; a possible D gene is TRBD2 (5 bases). V shed 7 bases and J shed 0 bases, with 16 bases lying between them. CDR1 and CDR2 (germline): SGHRS, YFSETQ. This CDR3 spans 16 amino acids.

At least ten counts were recorded for this clonotype. The chain recombines TRBV28 with TRBJ2-2, with D possibly TRBD2 on 5 matching bases. This CDR3 is built from 15 residues. Trimming stripped 7 bases from V and 3 bases from J, with 15 bases between. CDR1 and CDR2 from the germline V gene are MDHEN and SYDVKM. The CDR3 region has the DNA TGTGCCAGCAAAGGAGGTACAGAGCACACCGGGGAGCTGTTTTTT. Protein product: CASKGGTEHTGELFF.

The chain is built from TRBV6-1 and TRBJ2-2; 10 nucleotides agree with TRBD1. The CDR3 contains 18 residues. Germline loops: CDR1 MNHNS, CDR2 SASEGT. The trim removed 4 bases at V and 5 bases at J, leaving 13 bases unmatched. This chain's CDR3 is CASSGPGTGVARTGELFF. The CDR3 DNA follows: TGTGCCAGCAGTGGGCCCGGGACAGGGGTTGCGCGGACCGGGGAGCTGTTTTTT.

The chain is built from TRBV5-1 and TRBJ2-3; D gene uncertain. Trimming pared 0 bases from V and 0 bases from J, leaving 23 bases between. CDR1 is SGHRS and CDR2 is YFSETQ in the germline V gene. CDR3 length equals 20 residues. Here the CDR3 reads CASSLAGSPAYYLSTDTQYF. The CDR3 DNA reads as TGCGCCAGCAGCTTGGCTGGTTCGCCCGCCTACTATCTGAGCACAGATACGCAGTATTTT.

This clonotype has a handful of counts. The chain recombines TRBV18 with TRBJ2-3; 8 bases line up with TRBD2. The CDR3 sequence is 16 residues long. The germline CDR1 and CDR2 sequences are KGHSH and LQKENI. The junction had 9 bases not matched to a gene; V was cut back by 1 base and J by 6 bases. CDR3 region: CASSPLGGGLKDTQYF. CDR3 nucleotides: TGTGCCAGCTCACCACTCGGCGGGGGGCTCAAGGATACGCAGTATTTT.

The chain combines TRBV7-9 with TRBJ2-5; 8 bases align to TRBD1. V was clipped by 6 bases and J by 5 bases; unmatched bases: 5. Germline V CDR1 and CDR2: SEHNR, FQNEAQ (reference sequence). This CDR3 spans 13 amino acids. CDR3 sequence reads: CASRRQGSETQYF. CDR3 in DNA: TGTGCCAGCAGGCGACAGGGGAGCGAGACCCAGTACTTC.